Shown below are 32 T cell receptor beta chains from a single sample sequenced in a study of cytomegalovirus exposure and HLA in healthy donors. Repertoires were generated with immunoSEQ multiplex PCR, while TCRdb's copy carries only in-frame clones and drops some. The sample holds fewer than 200,000 clones, less than 95% seen once. Sequencing was performed on PBMCs. These receptors were taken from a woman under 30 in good health and CMV-seropositive.

This clone was recorded a few times. CDR3 protein: CASSFITGELFF. In nucleotides, the CDR3 is TGCGCCAGCAGCTTTATCACCGGGGAGCTGTTTTTT. The chain recombines TRBV5-1 with TRBJ2-2; D is uncertain. The V end was cut by 2 bases, the J end by 4 bases, with 3 bases between. CDR1 and CDR2 from the germline V gene are SGHRS and YFSETQ. The CDR3 is 12 amino acids.

The chain has TRBV30 and TRBJ2-5; no firm D call. Germline V gene lookup returns CDR1 GTSNPN and CDR2 SVGIG (reference sequence). The V gene lost 0 bases and the J gene lost 13 bases, with 12 bases spanning the gap. CDR3 length: 11 amino acids. The CDR3 region is CAWSVFGDRYF. CDR3 nucleotide sequence: TGTGCCTGGAGTGTCTTTGGAGATCGGTACTTC.

This CDR3 is CASSLPQGYFEAFF. The CDR3 DNA is TGTGCCAGCAGTTTACCACAGGGTTACTTTGAAGCTTTCTTT. J is TRBJ1-1 and V is TRBV28; TRBD1 is a possible D gene (6 bases). Trimming pared 2 bases from V and 7 bases from J, leaving 14 bases between. Per the germline V gene, CDR1 is MDHEN and CDR2 is SYDVKM. The CDR3 has 14 amino acids.

The chain links TRBV9 to TRBJ2-7; D may match TRBD1 or TRBD2 (7 bases each). CDR3 size: 16 residues. Trimming pared 4 bases from V and 0 bases from J, leaving 17 bases between. CDR1 and CDR2 from the germline V gene are SGDLS and YYNGEE. The CDR3 is CASSLGGDRSSYEQYF. For the CDR3, the DNA is TGTGCCAGCAGCCTAGGGGGGGACAGAAGCTCCTACGAGCAGTACTTC.

The chain links TRBV2 to TRBJ2-3; D perhaps matches TRBD1 (7 bases). Germline assignment: CDR1 SNHLY and CDR2 FYNNEI. V was trimmed by 7 bases and J by 8 bases, leaving 10 bases between them. The CDR3 length is 11 residues. CDR3 sequence reads: CASIQGGTQYF. CDR3 DNA sequence: TGTGCCAGCATCCAGGGGGGTACGCAGTATTTT.

This chain joins TRBV5-6 and TRBJ2-1; 11 bases line up with TRBD2. V gave up 4 bases and J gave up 3 bases; unmatched junction bases: 3. The CDR3 has 15 residues. CDR1 and CDR2 from the germline V gene are SGHDT and YYEEEE. CDR3 sequence (DNA): TGTGCCAGCAGCCGCGGGACTAGCGGCTACAATGAGCAGTTCTTC. This codes for CASSRGTSGYNEQFF.

V usage is TRBV11-3 and J usage is TRBJ2-3; 8 positions agree with TRBD1. The junction had 3 bases not matched to a gene; V was cut back by 4 bases and J by 9 bases. This CDR3 region has 12 residues. Germline V gives CDR1 SGHNT, CDR2 YENEEA. The CDR3 coding sequence is TGTGCCAGCAGCTGGGGGACAGGCACGCAGTATTTT. Protein: CASSWGTGTQYF.

V usage is TRBV9 and J usage is TRBJ2-7, with a tentative D call TRBD1 (6 bases). The V gene's germline CDR1 is SGDLS and CDR2 YYNGEE. V lost 0 bases to trimming and J lost 6 bases, with 16 bases between them. CDR3 length: 15 residues. The CDR3 region has the DNA TGTGCCAGCAGCGTAGAGGGCAGGGGTTTTGGCGAGCAGTACTTC. This gives the protein CASSVEGRGFGEQYF.

CDR3 DNA: TGTGCCAGCAGCTTAGGCGGGGTGGGCTACGAGCAGTACTTC. Its protein is CASSLGGVGYEQYF. The chain combines TRBV7-9 with TRBJ2-7; D is perhaps TRBD2 (6 bases). The V gene's germline CDR1 is SEHNR and CDR2 FQNEAQ (reference sequence). Trimming took 1 base from V and 3 from J, leaving 10 bases between them. This CDR3 is 14 amino acids long.

The chain is built from TRBV7-9 and TRBJ1-1; the D gene is possibly TRBD1 (6 bases). Trimming took off 5 bases at V and 4 bases at J, with 14 bases between the two ends. The CDR3 is made up of 14 amino acids. Germline lookup yields CDR1 SEHNR and CDR2 FQNEAQ (reference sequence). The CDR3 DNA is TGTGCCAGCAGCCCAAACACAGGGTTCACTGAAGCTTTCTTT. It encodes CASSPNTGFTEAFF.

The rearrangement links TRBV6-5 to TRBJ1-6; 7 bases fit TRBD1. Unmatched junction bases numbered 7, after V lost 5 bases and J lost 12 bases. CDR1 and CDR2 (germline): MNHEY, SVGAGI. This CDR3 comprises 13 residues. CDR3 DNA: TGTGCCAGCAGTGCGACAGGGATGGGACCCCTCCACTTT. Its translation is CASSATGMGPLHF.

The J gene is TRBJ2-5, the V gene TRBV5-6, with 9 bases that match TRBD1. Germline loops: CDR1 SGHDT, CDR2 YYEEEE. The CDR3 runs to 17 residues. V shed 4 bases, J shed 6 bases, and the junction held 16 bases outside the gene matches. The CDR3 nucleotides read TGTGCCAGCAGCCTTTGGGGTGGGACAGGGAGGTCGAAGACCCAGTACTTC. Amino acid sequence: CASSLWGGTGRSKTQYF.

This chain uses TRBV5-4 with TRBJ2-7, with 7 bases lining up with TRBD1. The CDR3 runs to 17 residues. CDR1 is SGHNT and CDR2 is YYREEE in the germline V gene (reference sequence). The junction had 15 bases not matched to a gene; V was cut back by 4 bases and J by 2 bases. The CDR3 is CASSPELPGQSPYEQYF. CDR3 sequence (DNA): TGTGCCAGCAGCCCGGAACTCCCGGGACAGAGCCCCTACGAGCAGTACTTC.

CDR3 region: CASKKTGTHYGYTF. CDR3 bases: TGTGCCAGCAAGAAAACCGGGACACATTATGGCTACACCTTC. The V and J genes are TRBV28 and TRBJ1-2; TRBD1 is a possible D gene (6 bases). The V and J ends lost 7 bases and 5 bases respectively, with 17 bases between them. This CDR3 comprises 14 residues. The germline gives CDR1 MDHEN, CDR2 SYDVKM.

The V call is TRBV7-2, the J call TRBJ1-2; the D is unclear. The CDR3 totals 16 residues. Germline CDR1 reads SGHTA; CDR2 reads FQGNSA. Trimming pared 0 bases from V and 5 bases from J, leaving 16 bases between. Here the CDR3 reads CASSLAVGNCDYGYTF. The CDR3 DNA reads TGTGCCAGCAGCTTAGCTGTCGGGAATTGTGATTATGGCTACACCTTC.

This clone was seen more than once but under ten times. J is TRBJ2-2 and V is TRBV27, with 8 bases matching TRBD2. After removal of 1 base from V and 4 bases from J, the junction contained 11 bases not matched to a gene. This CDR3 contains 18 residues. Looked up from germline, CDR1 is MNHEY and CDR2 is SMNVEV (reference sequence). The CDR3 DNA is TGTGCCAGCAGTTTATATGGTGCGGGGGGCGCGGGCACCGGGGAGCTGTTTTTT. Translation gives CASSLYGAGGAGTGELFF.

The chain joins TRBV2 to TRBJ2-1; TRBD2 matches 9 bases. Germline loops: CDR1 SNHLY, CDR2 FYNNEI. CDR3 length: 15 amino acids. J was trimmed by 3 bases and V by 4 bases; bases with no gene match: 4. The CDR3 protein is CASSASSGGYNEQFF. The CDR3 DNA sequence: TGTGCCAGCAGTGCGAGTAGCGGGGGCTACAATGAGCAGTTCTTC.

This clone was seen just once. CDR3 region: CASSLLGLDGYTF. The CDR3 nucleotides read TGTGCCAGCAGCTTACTGGGGCTGGACGGCTACACCTTC. This rearrangement joins TRBV7-2 to TRBJ1-2; TRBD1 might be the D (5 bases). Germline lookup yields CDR1 SGHTA and CDR2 FQGNSA. This CDR3 contains 13 residues. V gave up 2 bases and J gave up 8 bases, with 12 bases separating them.

This chain uses TRBV30 with TRBJ2-1; TRBD2 is a possible D gene (6 bases). With 0 bases removed from V and 3 bases from J, the gap between germline ends came to 15 bases. Germline values: CDR1 GTSNPN, CDR2 SVGIG (reference sequence). There are 16 residues in the CDR3. CDR3 sequence reads: CAWSVLGGISYNEQFF. CDR3 coding DNA: TGTGCCTGGAGTGTTTTGGGAGGTATTAGCTACAATGAGCAGTTCTTC.

In this sample, this clone turned up once. This sequence joins TRBV18 and TRBJ2-1, with 13 bases fitting TRBD2. V shed 6 bases, J shed 0 bases, and the junction held 14 bases outside the gene matches. This CDR3 is 20 amino acids long. The germline V gene encodes CDR1 KGHSH and CDR2 LQKENI. The CDR3 loop is CASSLRGGTSGTSSYNEQFF. For the CDR3, the DNA is TGTGCCAGCTCCCTGCGTGGAGGGACTAGCGGGACCAGCTCCTACAATGAGCAGTTCTTC.

This rearrangement joins TRBV27 to TRBJ2-5, with 8 positions matching TRBD2. CDR3 length: 15 amino acids. CDR1 is MNHEY, CDR2 SMNVEV, per germline (reference sequence). V dropped 2 bases and J dropped 4; count of bases not matched to a gene: 6. CDR3 DNA: TGTGCCAGCAGTTTACAGTGGACTAGCTTAGAGACCCAGTACTTC. It yields the protein CASSLQWTSLETQYF.

This clone was recorded a few times. This chain joins TRBV27 and TRBJ1-6, with unresolved D. There are 16 residues in the CDR3. V lost 5 bases to trimming and J lost 0 bases, with 11 bases between them. CDR1 is MNHEY, CDR2 SMNVEV, per germline (reference sequence). The CDR3 DNA reads TGTGCCAGCAGTGACCAGGTCGCCTCCTATAATTCACCCCTCCACTTT. Protein sequence: CASSDQVASYNSPLHF.

This clone was counted once. J is TRBJ1-1 and V is TRBV29-1; 8 positions agree with TRBD1. The V gene's germline CDR1 is SQVTM and CDR2 ANQGSEA. The CDR3 is made up of 13 amino acids. The trim removed 8 bases at V and 4 bases at J, leaving 9 bases unmatched. DNA for the CDR3: TGCAGCATCGCGGACAGGGCGGGCACTGAAGCTTTCTTT. Encoded protein: CSIADRAGTEAFF.

This clone showed up just a few times. CDR3 nucleotide sequence: TGTGCCAGCAGCCCCCTAGCCTTAGGAGCTGGGGCCAACGTCCTGACTTTC. This translates into CASSPLALGAGANVLTF. The chain carries TRBV7-9 and TRBJ2-6; maybe TRBD2 (5 bases). This CDR3 is 17 amino acids long. V was pared by 5 bases and J by 2 bases, with 16 bases between. Germline CDR1 SEHNR, CDR2 FQNEAQ (reference sequence).

Here the CDR3 reads CASSPGTGPAYEQYF. In DNA form, the CDR3 reads TGTGCCAGTAGTCCCGGGACAGGGCCGGCCTACGAGCAGTACTTC. This rearrangement joins TRBV19 to TRBJ2-7, with TRBD1 matching 9 bases. V dropped 5 bases and J dropped 2; count of bases not matched to a gene: 7. The germline V gene encodes CDR1 LNHDA and CDR2 SQIVND (reference sequence). This CDR3 has 15 amino acids.

The rearrangement uses TRBV15 and TRBJ2-7; TRBD2 aligns across 8 bases. The CDR3 runs to 15 residues. V lost 5 bases, J lost 2 bases, and 8 bases stayed unmatched. Per the germline V gene, CDR1 is LNHNV and CDR2 is YYDKDF (reference sequence). CDR3 region: CATSLGLAHAYEQYF. For the CDR3, the DNA is TGTGCCACCAGCCTCGGACTAGCTCATGCCTACGAGCAGTACTTC. Full variable domain (rest looked up from reference TRBV15 and TRBJ2-7): DAMVIQNPRYQVTQFGKPVTLSCSQTLNHNVMYWYQQKSSQAPKLLFHYYDKDFNNEADTPDNFQSRRPNTSFCFLDIRSPGLGDTAMYLCATSLGLAHAYEQYFGPGTRLTVT.

V gene TRBV28 combines with J gene TRBJ2-3; a possible D gene is TRBD2 (6 bases). Trimming took off 2 bases at V and 4 bases at J, with 10 bases between the two ends. The CDR3 runs to 14 residues. Germline assignment: CDR1 MDHEN and CDR2 SYDVKM. The CDR3 protein is CASSLVAGSDTQYF. The CDR3 DNA follows: TGTGCCAGCAGTTTAGTGGCGGGGTCAGATACGCAGTATTTT.

This chain uses TRBV19 with TRBJ2-6, with 11 bases aligning to TRBD1. The CDR3 contains 18 residues. Germline values: CDR1 LNHDA, CDR2 SQIVND (reference sequence). Trimming took 5 bases from V and 4 from J; bases not matched to a gene: 10. CDR3 DNA sequence: TGTGCCAGTAGTCGCTTTGGACAGGGGGCAACAGGGGCCAACGTCCTGACTTTC. As protein: CASSRFGQGATGANVLTF.

The CDR3 coding sequence is TGTGCCAGCAGTTTATGGGCAGGGATGGGGCAAGAGACCCAGTACTTC. This gives the protein CASSLWAGMGQETQYF. The chain links TRBV27 to TRBJ2-5; weak D call: TRBD1 (5 bases). The V gene lost 1 base and the J gene lost 2 bases, with 14 bases spanning the gap. The CDR3 is 16 amino acids. Per the germline V gene, CDR1 is MNHEY and CDR2 is SMNVEV (reference sequence).

The chain couples TRBV6-5 to TRBJ2-7; 10 bases fit TRBD1. The CDR3 extends over 14 amino acids. Per the germline V gene, CDR1 is MNHEY and CDR2 is SVGAGI. With 6 bases clipped from V and 4 bases from J, the junction kept 6 bases outside the gene matches. CDR3 region: CASSGSGQGYEQYF. CDR3 DNA: TGTGCCAGCAGCGGTTCGGGACAGGGGTACGAGCAGTACTTC.

The rearrangement links TRBV4-2 to TRBJ1-1; D gene unclear. Looked up from germline, CDR1 is LGHNA and CDR2 is YNFKEQ. Trimming pared 1 base from V and 4 bases from J, leaving 10 bases between. The CDR3 is made up of 14 amino acids. The CDR3 nucleotides read TGTGCCAGCAGCCAAGCTTTTCCCCCCACTGAAGCTTTCTTT. Translating it yields CASSQAFPPTEAFF.

The gene calls are TRBV5-1 and TRBJ2-2; a possible D gene is TRBD1 (5 bases). The CDR3 is 15 residues long. The V end lost 0 bases, the J end lost 6 bases, and 12 bases lay between the germline ends. Germline lookup yields CDR1 SGHRS and CDR2 YFSETQ. Here the CDR3 DNA reads TGCGCCAGCAGCTTGGCGACAGAGCGAGCCGGGGAGCTGTTTTTT. Encoded protein: CASSLATERAGELFF.